A single sample is the source of the 4 T cell receptor beta chains below, sequenced in a study of shared clonotypes between healthy human individuals. Sequencing used immunoSEQ multiplex PCR; TCRdb keeps in-frame clones, though not all of them. The table lists approximately 1,500,000 clones, approximately 97% of them singletons. The specimen sequenced was naive CD4+ T cells sorted from blood. Subset denoted: CD45RA+ positively selected. Every receptor here comes from a man aged 30 to 39 in good health.

The chain recombines TRBV5-1 with TRBJ2-5, with D hard to call. The CDR3 length is 13 residues. V dropped 0 bases and J dropped 3 bases, with 6 bases sitting between them. Germline values: CDR1 SGHRS, CDR2 YFSETQ. Here the CDR3 DNA reads TGCGCCAGCAGCTTGGACCTGGAAGAGACCCAGTACTTC. Protein: CASSLDLEETQYF. The variable domain in full, completed from reference TRBV5-1 and TRBJ2-5, reads KAGVTQTPRYLIKTRGQQVTLSCSPISGHRSVSWYQQTPGQGLQFLFEYFSETQRNKGNFPGRFSGRQFSNSRSEMNVSTLELGDSALYLCASSLDLEETQYFGPGTRLLVL.

The CDR3 protein is CASSDPGAYEQYF. For the CDR3, the DNA is TGTGCCAGCAGTGACCCGGGGGCCTACGAGCAGTACTTC. V usage is TRBV25-1 and J usage is TRBJ2-7; maybe TRBD2 (6 bases). CDR1 is MGHDK, CDR2 SYGVNS, per germline. CDR3 size: 13 residues. Trimming removed 3 bases at V and 2 bases at J, with 8 bases between.

The chain recombines TRBV5-1 with TRBJ1-2, with 7 bases identical to TRBD1. V trimming: 1 base; J trimming: 3 bases; junction bases outside the gene matches: 9. The CDR3 has 16 amino acids. From germline, CDR1 is SGHRS and CDR2 YFSETQ. CDR3 sequence reads: CASSLTPGQIHYGYTF. The CDR3 nucleotides are TGCGCCAGCAGCTTGACACCGGGACAGATCCACTATGGCTACACCTTC.

The V gene is TRBV18, the J gene TRBJ1-5; TRBD1 aligns across 11 bases. The CDR3 runs to 15 residues. In germline, CDR1 is KGHSH, CDR2 LQKENI. V trimming: 1 base; J trimming: 9 bases; junction bases outside the gene matches: 5. This CDR3 reads CASSPRGQGEGPQHF. The CDR3 DNA reads TGTGCCAGCTCACCACGGGGACAGGGGGAAGGGCCCCAGCATTTT.